Below, 20 T cell receptor beta chains from the same sample are listed, as sequenced in a study of T-cell memory formation after mild COVID-19. TCRdb fed the 5' RACE reads into MiXCR, producing one record per CDR3 protein. Of fewer than 50,000 distinct CDR3 sequences in the sample, roughly 7% were seen once. Sequencing was carried out using PBMCs or a T cell subset sorted from them (not recorded which). The source is an adult who had mild COVID-19 (a few samples of this study predate the infection). Cell type and time point are not known.

This clonotype was recorded at least ten times. The rearrangement links TRBV5-1 to TRBJ2-1; possible D gene TRBD1, 5 bases. Trimming took off 4 bases at V and 3 bases at J, with 11 bases between the two ends. The germline V gene has CDR1 SGHRS and CDR2 YFSETQ. The CDR3 has 14 amino acids. Here the CDR3 DNA reads TGCGCCAGCAGCCGTGGGGCAGACTACAATGAGCAGTTCTTC. Translation: CASSRGADYNEQFF.

This chain connects TRBV5-6 to TRBJ1-3, with D perhaps TRBD1 (6 bases). Germline assignment: CDR1 SGHDT and CDR2 YYEEEE. V lost 3 bases, J lost 4 bases, and 11 bases lay in between. This CDR3 is built from 14 residues. CDR3 in amino acids: CASSSYRAGNTIYF. In DNA, the CDR3 is TGTGCCAGCAGCTCCTACAGGGCAGGAAACACCATATATTTT.

This clonotype was seen more than once but under ten times. This chain joins TRBV14 and TRBJ1-2; D uncertain. The V and J ends lost 2 bases and 6 bases respectively, with 10 bases between them. The CDR3 extends over 13 amino acids. Germline V gene sequence: CDR1 SGHDN, CDR2 FVKESK. The chain's CDR3 is CASSQMDGDGYTF. Here the CDR3 DNA reads TGTGCCAGCAGCCAAATGGACGGTGATGGCTACACCTTC.

Ten or more counts support this clonotype. This chain joins TRBV7-9 and TRBJ2-2; possible D gene TRBD2, 5 bases. Trimming left V 5 bases short and J 3 bases short, with 19 bases between. This CDR3 region has 17 residues. Germline V gene data show CDR1 as SEHNR and CDR2 as FQNEAQ (reference sequence). The CDR3 region is CASSAPQGSRDTGELFF. As DNA, the CDR3 is TGTGCCAGCAGCGCCCCCCAAGGGAGTCGCGACACCGGGGAGCTGTTTTTT.

The chain combines TRBV7-2 with TRBJ2-1, with 7 bases identical to TRBD2. J lost 7 bases, V lost 5 bases, and 11 bases had no gene match. The CDR3 contains 15 residues. Germline CDR1 and CDR2: SGHTA and FQGNSA. The DNA of the CDR3 is TGTGCCAGCAGCGCGCCCGGGGGGTTTAATAATGAGCAGTTCTTC. It yields the protein CASSAPGGFNNEQFF.

This clonotype was seen a handful of times. The V and J genes are TRBV6-1 and TRBJ2-5; D is perhaps TRBD2 (5 bases). V lost 7 bases and J 5 bases, leaving 26 bases between the germline ends. Germline lookup yields CDR1 MNHNS and CDR2 SASEGT. CDR3 length: 17 amino acids. The CDR3 bases are TGTGCCAGCAACCGGGGTGTGGGAGTTAGCGCCCAGGAGACCCAGTACTTC. Translation: CASNRGVGVSAQETQYF.

This clonotype was counted between two and nine times. The J gene is TRBJ2-7, the V gene TRBV27, with 7 bases matching TRBD1. There are 13 residues in the CDR3. V lost 6 bases and J lost 5; bases outside the gene matches: 7. Germline CDR1 reads MNHEY; CDR2 reads SMNVEV (reference sequence). The CDR3 DNA is TGTGCCAGCAGGCAAACAGGGGTGGACGAGCAGTACTTC. Translation: CASRQTGVDEQYF.

The rearrangement links TRBV3-1 to TRBJ2-2; tentative D call: TRBD2 (6 bases). Germline CDR1 LGHDT, CDR2 YNNKEL (reference sequence). This CDR3 spans 14 amino acids. With 6 bases removed from V and 0 bases from J, the gap between germline ends came to 8 bases. Here the CDR3 DNA reads TGTGCCAGCAGTCGACTAGCGAACACCGGGGAGCTGTTTTTT. This gives the protein CASSRLANTGELFF.

This clonotype was seen at least ten times. This chain joins TRBV15 and TRBJ2-6; no firm D call. Trimming pared 4 bases from V and 0 bases from J, leaving 7 bases between. This CDR3 has 15 residues. Germline loops: CDR1 LNHNV, CDR2 YYDKDF (reference sequence). Here the CDR3 DNA reads TGTGCCACCAGCAAGAAGTTCTCTGGGGCCAACGTCCTGACTTTC. It encodes CATSKKFSGANVLTF.

This clonotype was detected many times. The genes are TRBV10-3 and TRBJ2-1, with D perhaps TRBD2 (7 bases). Germline lookup yields CDR1 ENHRY and CDR2 SYGVKD. Trimming took off 2 bases at V and 4 bases at J, with 15 bases between the two ends. The CDR3 is 16 residues long. Here the CDR3 DNA reads TGTGCCATCAGTGAGCTAGCAAGCGGGACATACAATGAGCAGTTCTTC. Protein product: CAISELASGTYNEQFF.

In its sample, this clonotype was seen many times. The chain recombines TRBV4-1 with TRBJ2-7; unclear D gene. The germline V gene has CDR1 MGHRA and CDR2 YSYEKL. The CDR3 is made up of 15 amino acids. V was trimmed by 1 base and J by 2 bases, leaving 12 bases between them. Written as DNA, the CDR3 is TGCGCCAGCAGCCAAGGCAACACGTATACCTACGAGCAGTACTTC. It codes for CASSQGNTYTYEQYF.

This clonotype was observed many times. This rearrangement joins TRBV24-1 to TRBJ1-3, with D perhaps TRBD1 (5 bases). Germline CDR1 KGHDR, CDR2 SFDVKD. CDR3 size: 16 residues. Trimming left V 3 bases short and J 3 bases short, with 14 bases between. The CDR3 bases are TGTGCCACCAGTGATCGAGGAGGGGAACATGGAAACACCATATATTTT. It encodes CATSDRGGEHGNTIYF.

The V and J genes are TRBV2 and TRBJ2-3; a possible D gene is TRBD2 (5 bases). Germline CDR1 is SNHLY and CDR2 is FYNNEI. Trimming removed 2 bases at V and 5 bases at J, with 8 bases between. The CDR3 length is 13 residues. This chain's CDR3 is CASSELRGDTQYF. CDR3 nucleotides: TGTGCCAGCAGTGAACTTCGGGGAGATACGCAGTATTTT.

There are many counts of this clonotype. The rearrangement joins TRBV18 to TRBJ2-7, with D tentatively TRBD2 (5 bases). The CDR3 is made up of 13 amino acids. Trimming removed 3 bases at V and 6 bases at J, with 12 bases between. The germline V gene has CDR1 KGHSH and CDR2 LQKENI. The CDR3 loop is CASSPEIGGEQYF. The CDR3 nucleotides are TGTGCCAGCTCACCGGAGATCGGAGGCGAGCAGTACTTC. The full variable domain, rest sourced from reference TRBV18 and TRBJ2-7, is NAGVMQNPRHLVRRRGQEARLRCSPMKGHSHVYWYRQLPEEGLKFMVYLQKENIIDESGMPKERFSAEFPKEGPSILRIQQVVRGDSAAYFCASSPEIGGEQYFGPGTRLTVT.

This clonotype was seen at least ten times. V and J are TRBV4-3 and TRBJ2-7; 8 bases map to TRBD2. This CDR3 region has 13 residues. CDR1 LGHNA and CDR2 YSLEER come from the germline V gene. V dropped 4 bases and J dropped 3; count of bases not matched to a gene: 2. CDR3 DNA sequence: TGCGCCAGCAGCCTTAGCGGGAACTACGAGCAGTACTTC. Residues: CASSLSGNYEQYF.

This clonotype was counted at least ten times. The rearrangement uses TRBV10-3 and TRBJ2-7; weak D call: TRBD1 (5 bases). This CDR3 is built from 13 residues. Germline V gives CDR1 ENHRY, CDR2 SYGVKD. The V and J ends lost 6 bases and 4 bases respectively, with 13 bases between them. The CDR3 sequence is CAISVSGNYEQYF. In DNA, the CDR3 is TGTGCCATCAGCGTTTCAGGGAATTACGAGCAGTACTTC.

The chain couples TRBV7-2 to TRBJ1-2; 7 nucleotides line up with TRBD1. CDR1 is SGHTA and CDR2 is FQGNSA in the germline V gene. V lost 0 bases and J lost 8; bases outside the gene matches: 3. There are 13 residues in the CDR3. CDR3: CASSLAQGGGYTF. The CDR3 DNA follows: TGTGCCAGCAGCTTAGCGCAGGGGGGAGGCTACACCTTC. Full variable domain (rest looked up from reference TRBV7-2 and TRBJ1-2): GAGVSQSPSNKVTEKGKDVELRCDPISGHTALYWYRQSLGQGLEFLIYFQGNSAPDKSGLPSDRFSAERTGGSVSTLTIQRTQQEDSAVYLCASSLAQGGGYTFGSGTRLTVV.

This clonotype was counted only a few times. This chain links TRBV12-3 or TRBV12-4 with TRBJ2-5; maybe TRBD1 (6 bases). V lost 6 bases and J 2 bases, leaving 13 bases between the germline ends. This CDR3 contains 14 residues. The CDR3 DNA reads as TGTGCCAGCAGCTGGGGGCAGCCACAAGAGACCCAGTACTTC. This gives the protein CASSWGQPQETQYF.

This chain uses TRBV10-2 with TRBJ2-3, with 9 bases matching TRBD2. The length of the CDR3 is 14 residues. CDR1 and CDR2 (germline): WSHSY, SAAADI. With 6 bases clipped from V and 1 base from J, the junction kept 2 bases outside the gene matches. In nucleotides, the CDR3 is TGCGCCAGCAGAGAGCGGGGGGGCACAGATACGCAGTATTTT. Translation gives CASRERGGTDTQYF.

CDR3 sequence (DNA): TGTGCCAGCAGCTTTGGGGCTAACTATGGCTACACCTTC. It codes for CASSFGANYGYTF. V and J are TRBV7-9 and TRBJ1-2; D is unresolved. Germline V gene sequence: CDR1 SEHNR, CDR2 FQNEAQ (reference sequence). The V and J ends lost 3 bases and 0 bases respectively, with 5 bases between them. The CDR3 runs to 13 residues.